The entry below gives a single T cell receptor beta chain sequence along with its context. This specimen comes from a study of T cell clones after liver transplantation. TCRdb keeps only in-frame clones here, not all; method: immunoSEQ multiplex PCR. The sample has 93,000 or so clones; roughly 80% are singletons. V lost 4 bases to trimming and J lost 0 bases, with 12 bases between them. The CDR3 runs 16 residues. Per germline, CDR1 SGHTA and CDR2 FQGTGA. The sample here was CD4+ T cells from blood, taken around 50 months after liver transplant. This receptor was identified in a human patient who received a liver transplant. T cells may partly derive from the graft donor. The rearrangement links TRBV7-3 to TRBJ2-2; perhaps D is TRBD1 or TRBD2 (6 bases each). CDR3 residues: CASSYDGGANTGELFF. CDR3 nucleotides: TGTGCCAGCAGCTACGACGGGGGCGCGAACACCGGGGAGCTGTTTTTT.